A selection of T cell receptor beta chains follows, all from one sample in a study of graft-versus-host responses after intestinal transplantation. Repertoires were generated with immunoSEQ multiplex PCR, while TCRdb's copy carries only in-frame clones and drops some. This sample carries fewer than 100,000 clones, roughly 82% of them seen once, and the ten largest clones take about 1.5%. The sequencing here drew on PBMCs, taken 255 days after intestinal transplant. Source of these receptors: a human patient who received an intestinal transplant, so some T cells may come from the graft donor. CDR3s include the opening cysteine and the closing phenylalanine or tryptophan. D genes are given only for firm matches. The size field is filled for only some rows; it gives once, few, many or a size class.

TRBJ2-3 | NA | 18 | TRBV27 | TRBD2 | TGTGCCAGCAGGTTTAGGGCTAGCGGGGGGGCCGTGGGAGATACGCAGTATTTT | CASRFRASGGAVGDTQYF
TRBJ1-1 | NA | 11 | TRBV2 | NA | TGTGCCAGCAGGGAGAACACTGAAGCTTTCTTT | CASRENTEAFF
TRBJ1-2 | NA | 13 | TRBV28 | NA | TGTGCCATCGCACCCGGACGACTCTATGGCTACACCTTC | CAIAPGRLYGYTF
TRBJ1-1 | NA | 13 | TRBV11-2 | NA | TGTGCCAGCAGCTTAGATCTGCAGGGGAGGCCTTTCTTT | CASSLDLQGRPFF
TRBJ2-6 | NA | 15 | TRBV29-1 | NA | TGCAGCGCCCTAGGACAGACCTCTGGGGCCAACGTCCTGACTTTC | CSALGQTSGANVLTF
TRBJ2-2 | NA | 14 | TRBV5-6 | NA | TGTGCCAGCAGCTTAGTCCTAAGGCCCGGGGAGCTGTTTTTT | CASSLVLRPGELFF
TRBJ2-1 | NA | 15 | TRBV6-1 | NA | TGTGCCAGCAGTGACGATAGTAATTGGCTAGGTGAGCAGTTCTTC | CASSDDSNWLGEQFF
TRBJ1-4 | NA | 16 | TRBV28 | NA | TGTGCCAGCAGTTCCCCGTTCGGGGTGCACAATGAAAAACTGTTTTTT | CASSSPFGVHNEKLFF
TRBJ2-3 | NA | 15 | TRBV30 | NA | TGTGCCTGGAGTGTTTCGTCTGGCAGCGGAGATACGCAGTATTTT | CAWSVSSGSGDTQYF
TRBJ1-1 | NA | 14 | TRBV5-6 | NA | TGTGCCAGCAGCCCCGCGCAGACGAACACTGAAGCTTTCTTT | CASSPAQTNTEAFF
TRBJ1-5 | NA | 15 | TRBV6-5 | NA | TGTGCCAGCAGTTACTCGGCCCAGCATAATCAGCCCCAGCATTTT | CASSYSAQHNQPQHF
TRBJ2-1 | NA | 14 | TRBV5-6 | NA | TGTGCCAGCAGCTTGGCTGCAGGGGTCAATGAGCAGTTCTTC | CASSLAAGVNEQFF
TRBJ1-1 | once | 13 | TRBV19 | NA | TGTGCCTCGTTTTCTAGGGGGGTTTCTGAAGCTTTCTTT | CASFSRGVSEAFF
TRBJ1-5 | few | 16 | TRBV10-3 | NA | TGTGCCATCAGTGAGTCTGTCATTCCGGGACATCAGCCCCAGCATTTT | CAISESVIPGHQPQHF
TRBJ2-2 | few | 16 | TRBV5-6 | NA | TGTGCCAGCAGCTGGCCGGGGGAGGGGGACACCGGGGAGCTGTTTTTT | CASSWPGEGDTGELFF
TRBJ2-3 | NA | 16 | TRBV5-4 | TRBD1 | TGTGCCAGCAGCTTCCGGGACAGGGGATCCACAGATACGCAGTATTTT | CASSFRDRGSTDTQYF
TRBJ2-5 | NA | 15 | TRBV28 | NA | TGTGCCAGCAGTTTATTGGGCGGGACAAAAGAGACCCAGTACTTC | CASSLLGGTKETQYF
TRBJ2-5 | NA | 14 | TRBV19 | NA | TGTGCCAGTAGTCGGAGGGGGGTTCAAGAGACCCAGTACTTC | CASSRRGVQETQYF
TRBJ1-4 | NA | 13 | TRBV11-2 | NA | TGTGCCAGCAGCATTAGTCCCAATGAAAAACTGTTTTTT | CASSISPNEKLFF
TRBJ2-1 | NA | 12 | TRBV11-2 | NA | TGTGCCAGCAGGGATCCCCAGGGCGAGCAGTTCTTC | CASRDPQGEQFF
TRBJ1-5 | medium-sized | 15 | TRBV19 | NA | TGTGCCAGTAGCGCCTGGGGAAGGGGTAATCAGCCCCAGCATTTT | CASSAWGRGNQPQHF
TRBJ2-7 | NA | 13 | TRBV7-8 | TRBD1 | TGTGCCAGCAGCTTAGGCAGGGGGTACGAGCAGTACTTC | CASSLGRGYEQYF
TRBJ1-1 | NA | 12 | TRBV6-5 | NA | TGTGCCAGCAGTTACAGGGACACTGAAGCTTTCTTT | CASSYRDTEAFF
TRBJ2-5 | few | 14 | TRBV27 | NA | TGTGCCAGCAGTCCCCTTACTAGTGGTGAGACCCAGTACTTC | CASSPLTSGETQYF
TRBJ2-7 | NA | 16 | TRBV4-2 | NA | TGTGCCAGCAGCCAAGATGTCGGCTTGGGCCTCTACGAGCAGTACTTC | CASSQDVGLGLYEQYF
TRBJ2-7 | NA | 13 | TRBV6-5 | NA | TGTGCCAGCAGTGAGCCAGAGCGCTACGAGCAGTACTTC | CASSEPERYEQYF
TRBJ1-1 | NA | 13 | TRBV27 | TRBD1 | TGTGCCAGCAGTTTACTGACAGGGACTGAAGCTTTCTTT | CASSLLTGTEAFF
TRBJ2-5 | NA | 17 | TRBV5-4 | NA | TGTGCCAGCAGCTTGGTGGGCGGGGGCGAACCTAAAGAGACCCAGTACTTC | CASSLVGGGEPKETQYF
TRBJ1-3 | NA | 13 | TRBV7-6 | NA | TGTGCCAGCACCCTCGACCCTGGAAACACCATATATTTT | CASTLDPGNTIYF
TRBJ2-3 | NA | 15 | TRBV6-1 | TRBD2 | TGTGCCAGCAGTGAAAAAGCGGGAGGGCCAGATACGCAGTATTTT | CASSEKAGGPDTQYF
TRBJ2-6 | NA | 17 | TRBV27 | NA | TGTGCCAGCAGTCCCCAGACAGAACTCTCTGGGGCCAACGTCCTGACTTTC | CASSPQTELSGANVLTF
TRBJ2-1 | once | 12 | TRBV5-1 | NA | TGCGCCAGCAGCGGGACCCTCAATGAGCAGTTCTTC | CASSGTLNEQFF
TRBJ2-5 | NA | 13 | TRBV5-1 | NA | TGCGCCAGCAGCCCGACTAGCCAAGAGACCCAGTACTTC | CASSPTSQETQYF
TRBJ2-5 | NA | 14 | TRBV7-9 | NA | TGTGCCAGCAGCTTGCAGGGGTATCCAGAGACCCAGTACTTC | CASSLQGYPETQYF
TRBJ2-1 | once | 13 | TRBV7-6 | NA | TGTGCCAGCAGCTCAACCCGGGACTTTGAGCAGTTCTTC | CASSSTRDFEQFF
TRBJ1-2 | NA | 14 | TRBV9 | TRBD1 | TGTGCCAGCAGCGGGGACAGTTGGGGAGAGGGCTACACCTTC | CASSGDSWGEGYTF
TRBJ1-1 | NA | 13 | TRBV6-1 | NA | TGTGCCACTACCTGGGAGTCTAACACTGAAGCTTTCTTT | CATTWESNTEAFF
TRBJ2-3 | NA | 15 | TRBV10-3 | NA | TGTGCCATCAGTGAGTGGGGCTGGTTACCAGATACGCAGTATTTT | CAISEWGWLPDTQYF
TRBJ2-2 | few | 13 | TRBV19 | NA | TGTGCCAGTAAAAGGGTTAGCACCGGGGAGCTGTTTTTT | CASKRVSTGELFF
TRBJ2-1 | NA | 14 | TRBV7-7 | NA | TGTGCTAGCGGCTTCGGCGGTTTAGGTTCGGAGCAGTTCTTC | CASGFGGLGSEQFF
TRBJ2-7 | NA | 13 | TRBV2 | TRBD1 | TGTGCCAGCCACGACAGGGCGACCTACGAGCAGTACTTC | CASHDRATYEQYF